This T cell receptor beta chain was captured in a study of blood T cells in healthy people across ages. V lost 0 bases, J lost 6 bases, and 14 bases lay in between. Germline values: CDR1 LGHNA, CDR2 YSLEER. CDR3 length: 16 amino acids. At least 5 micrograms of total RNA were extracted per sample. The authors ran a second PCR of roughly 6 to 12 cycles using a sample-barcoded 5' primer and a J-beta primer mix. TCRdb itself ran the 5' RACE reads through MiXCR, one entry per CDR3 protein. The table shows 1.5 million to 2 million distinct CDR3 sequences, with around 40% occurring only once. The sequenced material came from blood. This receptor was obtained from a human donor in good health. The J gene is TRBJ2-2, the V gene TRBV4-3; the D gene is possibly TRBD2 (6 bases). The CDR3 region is CASSQDAEGQAGELFF. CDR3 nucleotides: TGCGCCAGCAGCCAAGATGCGGAGGGCCAAGCCGGGGAGCTGTTTTTT.